The rows below give T cell receptor beta chains drawn from one sample of a study of T-cell reconstitution after alpha-beta-depleted transplantation in children. TCRdb re-analysed the PCR reads in MiXCR, keeping a single row per CDR3 protein. In the table there are around 440,000 distinct CDR3 sequences, roughly a tenth of which are singletons. The material was PBMCs, obtained before TCRalphabeta/CD19-depleted stem cell transplant. All receptors derive from a child younger than 10 with inherited bone marrow failure, due to receive a stem cell transplant. Each CDR3 is given with its conserved first and last residue. D genes are given only for firm matches. Only part of the rows carry a size: once, few, many, or a class if the clone is expanded.

abundance	v_gene	j_gene	d_gene	len	CDR3aa	CDR3nt
many	TRBV28	TRBJ2-5	TRBD2	14	CASARLAEQETQYF	TGTGCCAGCGCCAGACTAGCGGAGCAAGAGACCCAGTACTTC
-	TRBV7-2	TRBJ2-3	TRBD1	18	CASSLVPGTGDGPDTQYF	TGTGCCAGCAGCTTAGTGCCGGGGACAGGGGACGGGCCAGATACGCAGTATTTT
many	TRBV29-1	TRBJ2-6	-	12	CSVASGANVLTF	TGCAGCGTCGCTTCTGGGGCCAACGTCCTGACTTTC
many	TRBV7-2	TRBJ2-3	-	15	CASSLEGGLPDTQYF	TGTGCCAGCAGCTTAGAGGGCGGGCTACCGGATACGCAGTATTTT
many	TRBV20-1	TRBJ1-5	TRBD1	13	CSASGTGSQPQHF	TGCAGTGCATCCGGGACAGGGAGTCAGCCCCAGCATTTT
many	TRBV3-1	TRBJ2-3	-	14	CASRPTSSVDTQYF	TGTGCCAGCAGACCTACTAGCAGTGTAGATACGCAGTATTTT
many	TRBV20-1	TRBJ2-7	-	15	CSARDPGQFSYEQYF	TGCAGTGCTAGAGACCCTGGACAGTTCTCCTACGAGCAGTACTTC
few	TRBV12-3/TRBV12-4	TRBJ2-7	-	14	CASSPPHRYYEQYF	TGTGCCAGCAGTCCACCTCACCGATACTACGAGCAGTACTTC
many	TRBV30	TRBJ2-7	-	13	CAWSTTTEYEQYF	TGTGCCTGGAGTACAACTACCGAATACGAGCAGTACTTC
many	TRBV5-4	TRBJ2-1	TRBD2	13	CASSRAGYNEQFF	TGTGCCAGCAGTAGAGCGGGGTACAATGAGCAGTTCTTC
many	TRBV20-1	TRBJ2-3	TRBD2	14	CSARVSGKTDTQYF	TGCAGTGCTAGAGTCAGCGGGAAGACAGATACGCAGTATTTT
many	TRBV18	TRBJ2-7	-	14	CASSPFGGTYEQYF	TGTGCCAGCTCACCATTCGGGGGAACCTACGAGCAGTACTTC
-	TRBV29-1	TRBJ1-1	-	15	CSVVGAGDANTEAFF	TGCAGCGTTGTAGGGGCAGGGGACGCGAACACTGAAGCTTTCTTT
once	TRBV20-1	TRBJ1-1	TRBD1	14	CSARDDRGGTEAFF	TGCAGTGCTAGAGACGACAGGGGTGGCACTGAAGCTTTCTTT
many	TRBV6-5	TRBJ2-5	TRBD1	15	CASSYPPDRGETQYF	TGTGCCAGCAGTTACCCGCCGGACAGGGGAGAGACCCAGTACTTC
many	TRBV29-1	TRBJ2-1	TRBD2	12	CSVSPSGREQFF	TGCAGCGTTTCTCCTAGCGGGAGGGAGCAGTTCTTC
many	TRBV4-2	TRBJ2-5	TRBD2	17	CASSQGFLSGTYETQYF	TGTGCCAGCAGCCAAGGATTTCTAAGCGGGACTTACGAGACCCAGTACTTC
-	TRBV6-2/TRBV6-3	TRBJ2-2	-	14	CASSYSGSSGELFF	TGTGCCAGCAGTTACTCCGGGTCTTCGGGGGAGCTGTTTTTT